This TCR beta chain was found in a study of T cell responses to AZD1222 COVID-19 vaccine. The CDR3 has 12 residues. Losses at the gene ends were 5 bases for V and 7 bases for J; bases not matched to a gene: 4. Broader study findings: Spike as a whole was targeted by vaccine-associated CD4 TCRs, dominant at 160-218 and 743-854. Repertoires were collected only later (after the peak T cell response had occurred). White British ancestry dominated among donors, who included more females, and clonal diversity was possibly underestimated. Nearly half of spike-specific TCRs reportedly go after variant regions that carry no mutations.

The repertoire was sequenced with immunoSEQ multiplex PCR; TCRdb's copy has only in-frame clones and lacks some. Of 130,000 to 150,000 clones in the sample, around 90% are singletons; the top ten hold about 3%. Concerning this clone: Its antigen remains unknown.

The origin of this receptor is an adult in good health. The chain uses TRBV12-3 or TRBV12-4 and TRBJ1-2, with 7 nucleotides matching TRBD1. This material consisted of peripheral blood, taken on day 0 of MenACWY control vaccination. The CDR3 loop is CASSPQGFGYTF. In DNA, the CDR3 is TGTGCCAGCAGTCCACAGGGGTTTGGCTACACCTTC.